This T cell receptor beta chain originates from a study of Graves' ophthalmopathy and Graves' hyperthyroidism. Overall study results and limits: With roughly 69% sensitivity and 72% to 80% specificity, the model predicted ophthalmopathy progression.

Hyperthyroidism was new, under 2 months, in patients aged 18 to 65. Exclusion applied to patients with other autoimmune diseases, uncontrolled infections, pregnancy or lactation. Clinical symptoms, serum thyroxine, TRAb, thyroid ultrasound and orbital computed tomography determined diagnosis. The sequenced template was RNA, covering the TCR beta CDR3 region. Investigators did first-round RT-PCR with HTBI primers, then second-round multiplex PCR. TCRdb reprocessed the multiplex PCR reads with MiXCR, giving one entry per CDR3 protein. The repertoire includes around 590,000 distinct CDR3 sequences, approximately 35% of them detected once, and less than 4.5% sits in the top ten. This clonotype was seen at least ten times. What it recognizes is unknown. The CDR3 has 13 residues. The germline V and J ends were trimmed by 5 bases and 11 bases, with 18 bases remaining between them.

Sequencing used peripheral blood or thyroid tissue (not recorded which). V gene TRBV12-3 or TRBV12-4 combines with J gene TRBJ1-1; possibly TRBD1 for D (6 bases). This TCR came from an adult man with Graves' hyperthyroidism. DNA of the CDR3: TGTGCCAGCAGTCTCCGCGGGGGGGGCCGGGCTTTCTTT. Residues: CASSLRGGGRAFF.